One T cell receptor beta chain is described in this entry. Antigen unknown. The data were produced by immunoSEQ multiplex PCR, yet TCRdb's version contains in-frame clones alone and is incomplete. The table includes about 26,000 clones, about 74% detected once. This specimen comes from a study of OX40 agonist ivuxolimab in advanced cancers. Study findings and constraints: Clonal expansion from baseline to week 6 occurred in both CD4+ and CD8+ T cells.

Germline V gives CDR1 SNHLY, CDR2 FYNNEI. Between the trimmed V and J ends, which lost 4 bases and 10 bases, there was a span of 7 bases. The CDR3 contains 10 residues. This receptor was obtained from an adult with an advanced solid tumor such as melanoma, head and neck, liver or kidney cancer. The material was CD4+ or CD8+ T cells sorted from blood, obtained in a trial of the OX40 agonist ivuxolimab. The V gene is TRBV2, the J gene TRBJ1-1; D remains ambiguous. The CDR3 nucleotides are TGTGCCAGCAGTGCGAGTAGAGCTTTCTTT. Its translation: CASSASRAFF.